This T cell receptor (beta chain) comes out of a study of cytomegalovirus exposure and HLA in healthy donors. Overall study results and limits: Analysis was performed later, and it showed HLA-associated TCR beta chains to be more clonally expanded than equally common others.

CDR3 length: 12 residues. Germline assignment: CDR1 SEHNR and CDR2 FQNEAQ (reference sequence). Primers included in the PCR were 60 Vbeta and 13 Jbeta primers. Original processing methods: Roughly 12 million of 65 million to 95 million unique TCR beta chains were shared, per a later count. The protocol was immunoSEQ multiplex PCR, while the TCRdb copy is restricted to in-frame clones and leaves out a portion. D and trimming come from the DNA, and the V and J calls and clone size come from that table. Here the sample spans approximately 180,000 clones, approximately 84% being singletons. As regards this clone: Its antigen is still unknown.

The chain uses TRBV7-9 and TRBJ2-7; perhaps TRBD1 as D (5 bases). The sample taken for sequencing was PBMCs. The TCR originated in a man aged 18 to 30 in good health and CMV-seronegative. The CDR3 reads CSCESGFGEQYF. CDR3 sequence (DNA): TGTTCCTGCGAGTCAGGGTTTGGCGAGCAGTACTTC.